This T cell receptor (beta chain) was profiled in a study of CD8 T cells in Susac syndrome. Regarding the study as a whole: The TCR sequencing and HLA analysis in the study involved a relatively small number of individuals, as the study acknowledged.

To note about this clonotype: Its antigen is still unknown.

Reverse transcription used about 0.45 to 1 ug RNA and random hexamers. The amplification used immunoSEQ multiplex PCR on TCR beta CDR3; it spanned 54 Vbeta and 13 Jbeta. MiXCR was run by TCRdb on the immunoSEQ multiplex PCR reads, yielding one entry per CDR3 protein. Here the sample spans over 80,000 distinct CDR3 sequences, 80% to 95% being singletons. Looked up from germline, CDR1 is DFQATT and CDR2 is SNEGSKA (reference sequence). CDR3 length: 15 residues. Trimming stripped 0 bases from V and 4 bases from J, with 16 bases between. Sequencing of TCR beta, carried out with a high-throughput approach, was applied to CD8+ and CD4+ T cells from the blood. The CD8+ and CD4+ T cells were isolated magnetically using a negative isolation approach, whereas the TEMRA cells were enriched by FACS.

The sample taken for sequencing was CD8+ T cells from PBMCs. The TCR originated in a human donor in good health. The rearrangement uses TRBV20-1 and TRBJ2-7; a possible D gene is TRBD1 (5 bases). CDR3 nucleotide sequence: TGCAGTGCTAGAGATAAGGGGCGGCCCTCGTACGAGCAGTACTTC. As protein: CSARDKGRPSYEQYF.